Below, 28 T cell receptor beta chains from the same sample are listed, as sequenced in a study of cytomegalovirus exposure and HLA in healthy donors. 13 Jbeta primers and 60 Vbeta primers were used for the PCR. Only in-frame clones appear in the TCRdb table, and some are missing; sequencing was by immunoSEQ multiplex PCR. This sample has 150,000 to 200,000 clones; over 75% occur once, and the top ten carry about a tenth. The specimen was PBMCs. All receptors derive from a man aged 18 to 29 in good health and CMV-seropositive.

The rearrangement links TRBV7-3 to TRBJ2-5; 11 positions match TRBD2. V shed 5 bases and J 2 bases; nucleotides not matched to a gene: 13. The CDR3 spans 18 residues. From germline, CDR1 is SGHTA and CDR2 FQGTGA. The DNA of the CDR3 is TGTGCCAGCAGCCAGGACCCCCCTAGCGGGGGGCCACAAGAGACCCAGTACTTC. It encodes CASSQDPPSGGPQETQYF.

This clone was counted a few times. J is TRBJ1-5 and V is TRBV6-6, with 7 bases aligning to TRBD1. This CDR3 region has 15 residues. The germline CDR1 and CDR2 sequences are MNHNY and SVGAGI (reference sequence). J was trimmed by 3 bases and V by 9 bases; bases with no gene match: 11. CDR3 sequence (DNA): TGTGCCAGAATAAACCAACAGGGGACCAATCAGCCCCAGCATTTT. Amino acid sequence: CARINQQGTNQPQHF.

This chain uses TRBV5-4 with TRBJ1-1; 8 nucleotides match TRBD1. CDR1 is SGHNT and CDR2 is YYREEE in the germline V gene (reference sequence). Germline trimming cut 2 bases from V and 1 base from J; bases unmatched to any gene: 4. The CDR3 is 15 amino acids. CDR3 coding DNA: TGTGCCAGCAGCTTCTGGACAGGGCCGAACACTGAAGCTTTCTTT. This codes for CASSFWTGPNTEAFF. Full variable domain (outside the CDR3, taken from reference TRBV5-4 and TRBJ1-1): ETGVTQSPTHLIKTRGQQVTLRCSSQSGHNTVSWYQQALGQGPQFIFQYYREEENGRGNFPPRFSGLQFPNYSSELNVNALELDDSALYLCASSFWTGPNTEAFFGQGTRLTVV.

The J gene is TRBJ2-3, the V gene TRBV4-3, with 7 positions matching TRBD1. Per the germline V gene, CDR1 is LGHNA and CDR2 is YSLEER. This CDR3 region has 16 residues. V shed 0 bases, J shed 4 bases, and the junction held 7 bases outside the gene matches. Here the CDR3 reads CASSQDHGQGADTQYF. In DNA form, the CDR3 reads TGCGCCAGCAGCCAAGATCACGGGCAGGGGGCAGATACGCAGTATTTT.

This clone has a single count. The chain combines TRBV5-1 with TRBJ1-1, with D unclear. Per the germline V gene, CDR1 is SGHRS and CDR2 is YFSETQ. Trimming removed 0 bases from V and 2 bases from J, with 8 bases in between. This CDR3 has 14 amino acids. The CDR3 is CASSLAAGNTEAFF. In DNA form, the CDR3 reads TGCGCCAGCAGCTTGGCGGCAGGAAACACTGAAGCTTTCTTT.

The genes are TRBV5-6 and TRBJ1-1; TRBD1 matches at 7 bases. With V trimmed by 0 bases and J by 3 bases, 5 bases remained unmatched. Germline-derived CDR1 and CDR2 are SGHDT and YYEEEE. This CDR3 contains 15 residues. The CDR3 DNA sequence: TGTGCCAGCAGCTTGGGTAGGGGGCCGTACACTGAAGCTTTCTTT. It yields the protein CASSLGRGPYTEAFF.

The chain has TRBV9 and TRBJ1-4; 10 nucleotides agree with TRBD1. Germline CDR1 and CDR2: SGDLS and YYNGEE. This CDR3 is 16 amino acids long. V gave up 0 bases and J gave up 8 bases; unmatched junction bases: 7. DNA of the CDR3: TGTGCCAGCAGCGTAGGGACAGGGGGGGATTGGGAAAAACTGTTTTTT. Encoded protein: CASSVGTGGDWEKLFF.

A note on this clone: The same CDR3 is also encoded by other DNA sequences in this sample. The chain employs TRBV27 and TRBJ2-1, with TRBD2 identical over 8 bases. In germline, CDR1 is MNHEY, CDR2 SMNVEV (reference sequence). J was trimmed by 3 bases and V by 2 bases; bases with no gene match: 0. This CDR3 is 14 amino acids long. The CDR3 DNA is TGTGCCAGCAGTTTACGGGGGGGCTACAATGAGCAGTTCTTC. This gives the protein CASSLRGGYNEQFF.

The CDR3 loop reads CASSIGLAFGGYTF. For the CDR3, the DNA is TGTGCCAGTAGTATAGGGTTGGCTTTTGGCGGCTACACCTTC. The chain employs TRBV19 and TRBJ1-2, with D hard to call. V was trimmed by 1 base and J by 8 bases, leaving 14 bases between them. The germline gives CDR1 LNHDA, CDR2 SQIVND (reference sequence). The CDR3 is 14 residues long.

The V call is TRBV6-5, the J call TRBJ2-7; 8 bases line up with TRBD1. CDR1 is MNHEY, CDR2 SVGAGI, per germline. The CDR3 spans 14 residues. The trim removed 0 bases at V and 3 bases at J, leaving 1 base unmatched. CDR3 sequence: CASSYSDRGYEQYF. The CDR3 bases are TGTGCCAGCAGTTACTCCGACAGGGGCTACGAGCAGTACTTC.

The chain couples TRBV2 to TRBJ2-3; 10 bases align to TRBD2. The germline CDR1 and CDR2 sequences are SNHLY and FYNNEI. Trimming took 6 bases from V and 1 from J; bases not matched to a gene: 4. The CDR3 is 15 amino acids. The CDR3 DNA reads TGTGCCAGCAGGGGTCTAGCGGGGGGCACAGATACGCAGTATTTT. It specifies CASRGLAGGTDTQYF.

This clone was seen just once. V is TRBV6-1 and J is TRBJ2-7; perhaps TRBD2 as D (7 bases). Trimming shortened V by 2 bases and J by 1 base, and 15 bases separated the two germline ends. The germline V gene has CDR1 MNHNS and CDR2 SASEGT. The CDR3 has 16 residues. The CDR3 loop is CASSEPRGGGSYEQYF. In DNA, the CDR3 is TGTGCCAGCAGTGAACCCCGAGGGGGAGGGTCCTACGAGCAGTACTTC.

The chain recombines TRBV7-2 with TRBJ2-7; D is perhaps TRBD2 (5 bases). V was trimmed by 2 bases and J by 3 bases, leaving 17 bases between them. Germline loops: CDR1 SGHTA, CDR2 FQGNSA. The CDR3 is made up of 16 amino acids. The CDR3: CASSLSQVGVNYEQYF. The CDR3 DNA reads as TGTGCCAGCAGCTTATCCCAGGTCGGGGTAAACTACGAGCAGTACTTC.

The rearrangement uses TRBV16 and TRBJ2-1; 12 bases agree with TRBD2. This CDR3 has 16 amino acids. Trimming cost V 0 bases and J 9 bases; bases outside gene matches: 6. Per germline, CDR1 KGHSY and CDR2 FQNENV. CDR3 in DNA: TGTGCCAGCAGCCAATCGCCTAGCGGGGGGGCAGGTGAGCAGTTCTTC. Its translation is CASSQSPSGGAGEQFF.

The CDR3 region is CASSPAGAAYNEQFF. CDR3 nucleotides: TGTGCCAGCAGCCCCGCGGGGGCCGCCTACAATGAGCAGTTCTTC. The rearrangement uses TRBV5-4 and TRBJ2-1, with a tentative D call TRBD2 (7 bases). Trimming left V 4 bases short and J 2 bases short, with 13 bases between. In germline, CDR1 is SGHNT, CDR2 YYREEE (reference sequence). The CDR3 has 15 amino acids.

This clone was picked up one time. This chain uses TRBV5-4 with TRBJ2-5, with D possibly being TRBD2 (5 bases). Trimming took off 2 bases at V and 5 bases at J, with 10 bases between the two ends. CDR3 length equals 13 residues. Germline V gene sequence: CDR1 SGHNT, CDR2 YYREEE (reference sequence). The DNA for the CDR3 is TGTGCCAGCAGCTTCCGGGGTAGCGAGACCCAGTACTTC. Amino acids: CASSFRGSETQYF.

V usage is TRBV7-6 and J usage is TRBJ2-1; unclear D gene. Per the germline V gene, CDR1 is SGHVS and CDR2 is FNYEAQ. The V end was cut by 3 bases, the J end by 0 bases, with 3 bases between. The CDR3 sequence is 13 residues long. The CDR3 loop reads CASSFNSYNEQFF. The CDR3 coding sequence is TGTGCCAGCAGCTTCAACTCCTACAATGAGCAGTTCTTC. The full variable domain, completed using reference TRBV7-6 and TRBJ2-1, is GAGVSQSPRYKVTKRGQDVALRCDPISGHVSLYWYRQALGQGPEFLTYFNYEAQQDKSGLPNDRFSAERPEGSISTLTIQRTEQRDSAMYRCASSFNSYNEQFFGPGTRLTVL.

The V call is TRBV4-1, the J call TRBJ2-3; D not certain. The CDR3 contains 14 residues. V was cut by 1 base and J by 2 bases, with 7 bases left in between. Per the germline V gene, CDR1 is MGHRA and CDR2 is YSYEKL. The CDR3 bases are TGCGCCAGCAGCCAAGTAACTCACACAGATACGCAGTATTTT. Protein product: CASSQVTHTDTQYF.

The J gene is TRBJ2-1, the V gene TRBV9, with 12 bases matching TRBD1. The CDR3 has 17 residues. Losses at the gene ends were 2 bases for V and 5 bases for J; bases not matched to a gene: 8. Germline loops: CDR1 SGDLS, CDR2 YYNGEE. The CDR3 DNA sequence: TGTGCCAGCAGCGTCCCCGGGACAGGGGGCGCCCACAATGAGCAGTTCTTC. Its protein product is CASSVPGTGGAHNEQFF.

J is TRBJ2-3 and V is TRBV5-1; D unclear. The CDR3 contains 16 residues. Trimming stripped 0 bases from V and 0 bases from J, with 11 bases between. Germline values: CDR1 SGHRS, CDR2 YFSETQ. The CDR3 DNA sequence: TGCGCCAGCAGCTTGGTACCAGGTCGTAGCACAGATACGCAGTATTTT. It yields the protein CASSLVPGRSTDTQYF.

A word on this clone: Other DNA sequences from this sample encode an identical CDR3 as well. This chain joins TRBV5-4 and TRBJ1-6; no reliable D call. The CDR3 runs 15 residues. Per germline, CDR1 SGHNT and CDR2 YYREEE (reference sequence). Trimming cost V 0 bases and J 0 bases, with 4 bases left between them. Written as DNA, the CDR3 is TGTGCCAGCAGCTTGGGAGGCTCCTATAATTCACCCCTCCACTTT. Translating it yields CASSLGGSYNSPLHF.

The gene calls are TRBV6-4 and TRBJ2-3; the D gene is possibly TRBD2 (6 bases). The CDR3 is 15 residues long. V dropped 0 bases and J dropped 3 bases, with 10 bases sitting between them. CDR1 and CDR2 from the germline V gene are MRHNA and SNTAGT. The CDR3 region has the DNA TGTGCCAGCAGTGACTCGGGGGGTGAGACAGATACGCAGTATTTT. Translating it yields CASSDSGGETDTQYF.

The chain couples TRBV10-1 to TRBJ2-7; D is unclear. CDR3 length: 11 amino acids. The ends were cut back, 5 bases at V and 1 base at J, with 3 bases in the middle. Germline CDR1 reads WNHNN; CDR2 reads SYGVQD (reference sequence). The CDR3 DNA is TGCGCCAGCAGTCAATCCTACGAGCAGTACTTC. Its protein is CASSQSYEQYF.

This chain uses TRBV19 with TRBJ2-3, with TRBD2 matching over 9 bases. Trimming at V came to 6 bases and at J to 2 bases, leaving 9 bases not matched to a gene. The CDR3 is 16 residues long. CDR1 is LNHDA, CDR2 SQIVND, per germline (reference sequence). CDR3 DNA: TGTGCCAGTAGCCAAATAGCGGGGGCTAACACAGATACGCAGTATTTT. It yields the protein CASSQIAGANTDTQYF.

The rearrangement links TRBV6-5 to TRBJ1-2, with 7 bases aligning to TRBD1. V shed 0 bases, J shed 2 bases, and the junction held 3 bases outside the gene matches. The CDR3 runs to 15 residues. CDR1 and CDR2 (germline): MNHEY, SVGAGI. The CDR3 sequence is CASSYSPTGNYGYTF. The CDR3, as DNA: TGTGCCAGCAGTTACTCTCCGACAGGGAACTATGGCTACACCTTC.

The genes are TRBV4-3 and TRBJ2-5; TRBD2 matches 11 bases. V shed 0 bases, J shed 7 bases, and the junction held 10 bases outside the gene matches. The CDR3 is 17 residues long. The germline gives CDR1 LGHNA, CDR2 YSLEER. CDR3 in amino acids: CASSQDWVAGGPGTQYF. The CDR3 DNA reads TGCGCCAGCAGCCAAGATTGGGTAGCGGGGGGGCCGGGGACCCAGTACTTC.

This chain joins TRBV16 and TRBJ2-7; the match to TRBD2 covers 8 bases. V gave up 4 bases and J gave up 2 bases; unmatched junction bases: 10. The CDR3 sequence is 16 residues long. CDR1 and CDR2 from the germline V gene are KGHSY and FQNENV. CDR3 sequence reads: CASSPSGAGGPYEQYF. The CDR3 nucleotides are TGTGCCAGCAGCCCCTCAGGGGCGGGGGGACCCTACGAGCAGTACTTC.

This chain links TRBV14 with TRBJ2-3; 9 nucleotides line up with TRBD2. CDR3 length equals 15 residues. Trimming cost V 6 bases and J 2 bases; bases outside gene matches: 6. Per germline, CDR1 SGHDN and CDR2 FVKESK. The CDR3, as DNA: TGTGCCAGCAGACAGAGCGGGGGGCCCACAGATACGCAGTATTTT. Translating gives CASRQSGGPTDTQYF.